This TCR beta chain is drawn from a study of shared T cell receptors in the human thymus. The CDR3 extends over 11 amino acids. Germline V gene lookup returns CDR1 MDHEN and CDR2 SYDVKM. The V and J ends lost 7 bases and 8 bases respectively, with 11 bases between them. Some clones are missing from TCRdb's copy, which holds only in-frame ones; the method was immunoSEQ multiplex PCR. The repertoire holds about 380,000 clones, with 95% as singletons. The sequence came from a human donor. The chain couples TRBV28 to TRBJ1-2; no reliable D call. Sequencing input: thymocytes. The CDR3 is CASTQPGGYTF. The CDR3, as DNA: TGTGCCAGCACCCAACCTGGGGGCTACACCTTC.